This T cell receptor (beta chain) was found in a study of T-cell reconstitution after alpha-beta-depleted transplantation in children (TCRdb year 2016). Regarding the study in general: Using TCR repertoire profiling, the study quantitatively followed how T-cell immune reconstitution unfolded in children after TCRalphabeta/CD19-depleted allogeneic hematopoietic cell transplantation. The research as a whole found: In some patients, the high TCRbeta diversity seen at day 60 was put down to recipient T cells and intrathymic progenitors that had survived conditioning. Over the following months the frequencies of hyperexpanded clones went down, and after one year T-cell counts and TCRbeta diversity were mostly credited to newly produced T cells. About two months after transplant, the apparently early recovery of alphabetaT-cell counts reportedly depended on just several hundred clones that had expanded rapidly and came from non-depleted graft cells.

Points on this clonotype: Its antigen remains unidentified. No per-base quality is available; no much larger clone lies one base away.

The CDR3 goes from the cysteine to the phenylalanine over 15 residues. CDR3 DNA only is kept here, 45 bases in frame from base 1. Looking up the germline V gene yields CDR1 SNHLY and CDR2 FYNNEI. Germline trimming: 2 bases from V, 7 bases from J; junction bases outside gene matches: 6. The method was PCR. The listed sequencing device is Illumina HiSeq 2500. TCR library preparation used molecular barcoding, with unique molecular identifiers applied to normalize quantification of the TCRbeta repertoire. TCRdb trimmed the raw reads at Q25, called clones with MiXCR and kept productive beta chains. A single entry per CDR3 protein holds the most common genes and DNA from its merged rows. The sample records about 580,000 distinct CDR3 sequences, roughly 23% of which are singletons. Clones ranked in the top ten supply 11% to 15% of the sample. The sample's treatment or condition label is to be understood as: allogeneic hematopoietic cell transplantation with graft depleted of TCRalphabeta T cells and CD19 B cells. The transplant recipients were children given TCRalphabeta/CD19-depleted allogeneic hematopoietic cell grafts.

The receptor comes from a boy under three years old who had a stem cell transplant for acute myeloid leukemia, so the T cells may come from the graft donor. The source material was PBMCs, mostly from graft donor cells, sampled 360 days after TCRalphabeta/CD19-depleted stem cell transplant. This chain is built from TRBV2 and TRBJ2-3, with 10 bases in between that match TRBD2. The DNA reads TGTGCCAGCAGTGAATTGGGACTAGCGTCAAATACGCAGTATTTT. Translation gives CASSELGLASNTQYF.